Below, one T cell receptor beta chain is given with its context. The target antigen is unknown. This specimen comes from a study of graft-versus-host responses after intestinal transplantation. Germline CDR1 is LGHNT and CDR2 is FRNRAP. CDR3 size: 17 residues. The V segment lost 3 bases and the J segment 0 bases; nucleotides outside the gene matches: 7. Data came from immunoSEQ multiplex PCR; TCRdb stores just in-frame clones and leaves some out. The sample lists 100,000 or so clones, under 95% occurring once. Specimen: unstimulated CD8+ T cells sorted from spleen or lymph node cells, collected before intestinal transplant. This chain links TRBV12-5 with TRBJ2-1; 8 nucleotides line up with TRBD2. The receptor was isolated from a human donor who received an intestinal transplant. The CDR3: CASGLGILADSYNEQFF. Here the CDR3 DNA reads TGTGCTAGTGGTTTAGGTATACTAGCGGACTCCTACAATGAGCAGTTCTTC.